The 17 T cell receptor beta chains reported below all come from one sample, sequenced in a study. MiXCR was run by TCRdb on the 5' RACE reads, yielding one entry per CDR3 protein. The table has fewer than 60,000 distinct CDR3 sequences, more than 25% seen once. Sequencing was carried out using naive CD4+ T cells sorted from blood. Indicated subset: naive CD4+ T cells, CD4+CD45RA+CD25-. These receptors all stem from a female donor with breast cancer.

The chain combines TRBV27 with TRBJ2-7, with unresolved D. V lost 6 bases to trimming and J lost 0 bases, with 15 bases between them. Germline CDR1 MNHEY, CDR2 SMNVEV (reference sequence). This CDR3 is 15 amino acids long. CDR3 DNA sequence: TGTGCCAGCAGGCTTGGACGATTAACCTCCTACGAGCAGTACTTC. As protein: CASRLGRLTSYEQYF.

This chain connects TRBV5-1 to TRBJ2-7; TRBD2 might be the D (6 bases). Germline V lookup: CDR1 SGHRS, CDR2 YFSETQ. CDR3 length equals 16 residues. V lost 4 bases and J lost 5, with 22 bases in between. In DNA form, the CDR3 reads TGCGCCAGCAGCCTCTTAGCGGACAAGGGTCTCCACGAGCAGTACTTC. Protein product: CASSLLADKGLHEQYF.

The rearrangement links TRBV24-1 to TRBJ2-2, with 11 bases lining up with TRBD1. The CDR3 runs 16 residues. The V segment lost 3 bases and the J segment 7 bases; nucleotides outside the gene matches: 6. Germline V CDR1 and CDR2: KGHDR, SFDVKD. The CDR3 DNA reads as TGTGCCACCAGTGATCGGGACAGGGGGAATTTCGGGGAGCTGTTTTTT. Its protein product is CATSDRDRGNFGELFF.

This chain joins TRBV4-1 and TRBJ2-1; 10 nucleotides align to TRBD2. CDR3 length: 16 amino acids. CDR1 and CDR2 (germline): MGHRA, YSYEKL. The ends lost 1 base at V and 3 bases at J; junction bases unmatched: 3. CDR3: CASSQGGLASYNEQFF. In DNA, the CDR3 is TGCGCCAGCAGCCAAGGGGGACTAGCGAGCTACAATGAGCAGTTCTTC.

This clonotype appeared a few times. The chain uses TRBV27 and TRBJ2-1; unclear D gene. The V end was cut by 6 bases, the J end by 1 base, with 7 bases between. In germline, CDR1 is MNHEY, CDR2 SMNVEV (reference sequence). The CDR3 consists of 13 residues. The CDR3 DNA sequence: TGTGCCAGCAGGGGTTGGTCCTACAATGAGCAGTTCTTC. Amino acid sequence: CASRGWSYNEQFF.

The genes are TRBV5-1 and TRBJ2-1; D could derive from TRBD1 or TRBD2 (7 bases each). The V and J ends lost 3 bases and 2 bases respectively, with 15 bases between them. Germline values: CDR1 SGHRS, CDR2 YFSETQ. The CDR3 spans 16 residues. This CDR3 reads CASSSLQGGAYNEQFF. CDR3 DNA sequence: TGCGCCAGCAGCTCGCTGCAGGGGGGGGCCTACAATGAGCAGTTCTTC. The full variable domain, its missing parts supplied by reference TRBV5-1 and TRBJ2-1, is KAGVTQTPRYLIKTRGQQVTLSCSPISGHRSVSWYQQTPGQGLQFLFEYFSETQRNKGNFPGRFSGRQFSNSRSEMNVSTLELGDSALYLCASSSLQGGAYNEQFFGPGTRLTVL.

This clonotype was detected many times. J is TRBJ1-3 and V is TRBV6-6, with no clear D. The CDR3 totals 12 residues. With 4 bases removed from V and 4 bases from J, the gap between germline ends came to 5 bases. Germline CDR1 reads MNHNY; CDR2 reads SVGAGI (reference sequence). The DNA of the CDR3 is TGTGCCAGCAGTTTGGTAGGAAACACCATATATTTT. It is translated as CASSLVGNTIYF.

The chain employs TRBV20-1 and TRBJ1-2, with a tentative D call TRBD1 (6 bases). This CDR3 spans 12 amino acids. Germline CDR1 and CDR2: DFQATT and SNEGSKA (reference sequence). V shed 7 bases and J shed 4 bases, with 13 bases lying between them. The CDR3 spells CSVERGTYGYTF. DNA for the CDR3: TGCAGTGTGGAAAGGGGGACCTATGGCTACACCTTC.

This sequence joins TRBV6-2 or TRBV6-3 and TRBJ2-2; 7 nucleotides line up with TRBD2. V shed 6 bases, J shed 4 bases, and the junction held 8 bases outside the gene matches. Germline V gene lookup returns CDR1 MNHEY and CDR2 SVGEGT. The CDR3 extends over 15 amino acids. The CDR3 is CASSPGGRVTGELFF. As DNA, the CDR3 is TGTGCCAGCAGCCCCGGGGGGAGAGTCACCGGGGAGCTGTTTTTT.

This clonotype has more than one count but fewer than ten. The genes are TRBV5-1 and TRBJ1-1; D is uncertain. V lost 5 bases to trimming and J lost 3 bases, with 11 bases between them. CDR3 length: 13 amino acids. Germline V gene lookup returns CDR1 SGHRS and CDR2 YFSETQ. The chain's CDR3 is CASRLMEDTEAFF. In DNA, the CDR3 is TGCGCCAGCAGGCTGATGGAGGACACTGAAGCTTTCTTT.

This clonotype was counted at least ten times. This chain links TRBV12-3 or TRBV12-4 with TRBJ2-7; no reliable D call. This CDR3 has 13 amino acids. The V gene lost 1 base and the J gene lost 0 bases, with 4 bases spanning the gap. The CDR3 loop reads CASSLVFSYEQYF. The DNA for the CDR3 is TGTGCCAGCAGTTTAGTCTTCTCCTACGAGCAGTACTTC.

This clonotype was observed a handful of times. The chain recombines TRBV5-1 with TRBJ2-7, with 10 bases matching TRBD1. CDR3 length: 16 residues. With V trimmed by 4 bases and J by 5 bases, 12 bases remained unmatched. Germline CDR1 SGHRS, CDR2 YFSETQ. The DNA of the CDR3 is TGCGCCAGCAGCGGCCCGGGACAGGGGTTTATGAACGAGCAGTACTTC. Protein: CASSGPGQGFMNEQYF. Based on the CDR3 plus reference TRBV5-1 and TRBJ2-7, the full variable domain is KAGVTQTPRYLIKTRGQQVTLSCSPISGHRSVSWYQQTPGQGLQFLFEYFSETQRNKGNFPGRFSGRQFSNSRSEMNVSTLELGDSALYLCASSGPGQGFMNEQYFGPGTRLTVT.

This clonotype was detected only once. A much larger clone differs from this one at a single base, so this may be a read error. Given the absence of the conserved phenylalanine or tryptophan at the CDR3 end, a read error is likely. CDR3 sequence: CASSEGLTAQETQYY. The CDR3 bases are TGTGCCAGCAGCGAGGGGTTAACAGCGCAAGAGACCCAGTACTAC. The chain joins TRBV9 to TRBJ2-5; D possibly corresponds to TRBD1 (5 bases). The CDR3 is 15 amino acids. V dropped 3 bases and J dropped 2 bases, with 14 bases sitting between them. Per the germline V gene, CDR1 is SGDLS and CDR2 is YYNGEE.

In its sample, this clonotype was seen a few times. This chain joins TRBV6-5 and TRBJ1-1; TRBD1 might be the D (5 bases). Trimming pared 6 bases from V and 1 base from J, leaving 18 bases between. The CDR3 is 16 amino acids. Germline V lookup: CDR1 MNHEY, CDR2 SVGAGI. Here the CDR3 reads CASSLQGARENTEAFF. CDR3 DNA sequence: TGTGCCAGCAGCCTACAAGGGGCGAGGGAGAACACTGAAGCTTTCTTT.

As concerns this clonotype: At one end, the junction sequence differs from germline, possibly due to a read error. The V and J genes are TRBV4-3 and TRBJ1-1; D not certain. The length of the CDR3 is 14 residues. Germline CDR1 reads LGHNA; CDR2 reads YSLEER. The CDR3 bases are TGCACCAGCAGCCAAGTACTAGTGAACACTGAAGCTTTCTTT. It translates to CTSSQVLVNTEAFF.

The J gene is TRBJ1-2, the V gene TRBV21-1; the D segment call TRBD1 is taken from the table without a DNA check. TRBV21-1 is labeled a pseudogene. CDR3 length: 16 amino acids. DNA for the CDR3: TGTGCCAGCAGCAACTTCCGGGACGGGGGGGTTTATGGCTACACCTTC. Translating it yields CASSNFRDGGVYGYTF.

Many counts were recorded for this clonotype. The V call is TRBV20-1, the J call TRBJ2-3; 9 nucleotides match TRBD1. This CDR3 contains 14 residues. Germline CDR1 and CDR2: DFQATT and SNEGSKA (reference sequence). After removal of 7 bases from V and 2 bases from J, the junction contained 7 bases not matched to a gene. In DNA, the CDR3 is TGCAGTGGCGCCGGGACAGGGAACACAGATACGCAGTATTTT. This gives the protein CSGAGTGNTDTQYF.